One sample yielded the 20 T cell receptor beta chains listed below, sequenced in a study of response to subunit inactivated influenza vaccine. One entry per CDR3 protein results from TCRdb running MiXCR on the RT-PCR reads. The top ten hold roughly 12% of the sample, which has approximately 480,000 distinct CDR3 sequences, approximately 10% seen once. The sequenced sample was PBMCs from blood, obtained around seven weeks after vaccination. These receptors all stem from a man aged 45-60 years who received an inactivated influenza vaccine.

The chain links TRBV12-3 or TRBV12-4 to TRBJ2-7; D uncertain. Trimming shortened V by 6 bases and J by 4 bases, and 16 bases separated the two germline ends. The CDR3 totals 14 residues. In nucleotides, the CDR3 is TGTGCCAGCAGCCTCCAAGGTTTCCGATACGAGCAGTACTTC. It codes for CASSLQGFRYEQYF.

The V call is TRBV7-6, the J call TRBJ1-5; possibly TRBD1 for D (5 bases). The germline V gene encodes CDR1 SGHVS and CDR2 FNYEAQ. The CDR3 has 14 amino acids. Trimming shortened V by 5 bases and J by 5 bases, and 13 bases separated the two germline ends. CDR3 in DNA: TGTGCCAGCAGCCCAACGGGGCTCGATCAGCCCCAGCATTTT. Protein: CASSPTGLDQPQHF.

Only a few counts were recorded for this clonotype. J is TRBJ2-1 and V is TRBV5-1; perhaps TRBD1 as D (6 bases). V gave up 4 bases and J gave up 8 bases, with 19 bases separating them. The CDR3 has 15 residues. From germline, CDR1 is SGHRS and CDR2 YFSETQ. This CDR3 is CASSGGPVGVHEQFF. The DNA of the CDR3 is TGCGCCAGCAGCGGGGGCCCTGTAGGGGTACATGAGCAGTTCTTC.

Ten or more counts support this clonotype. The chain is built from TRBV5-5 and TRBJ2-6; D not certain. Germline V gene sequence: CDR1 SGHKS, CDR2 YYEKEE (reference sequence). CDR3 length: 15 residues. Trimming removed 5 bases from V and 0 bases from J, with 9 bases in between. The CDR3 region is CASSNGASGANVLTF. The DNA of the CDR3 is TGTGCCAGCAGTAACGGTGCCTCTGGGGCCAACGTCCTGACTTTC. Together with reference TRBV5-5 and TRBJ2-6, the CDR3 gives the full variable domain: DAGVTQSPTHLIKTRGQQVTLRCSPISGHKSVSWYQQVLGQGPQFIFQYYEKEERGRGNFPDRFSARQFPNYSSELNVNALLLGDSALYLCASSNGASGANVLTFGAGSRLTVL.

This clonotype was seen repeatedly, ten times or more. The chain links TRBV6-1 to TRBJ1-5; TRBD1 aligns across 8 bases. CDR3 size: 16 residues. Germline assignment: CDR1 MNHNS and CDR2 SASEGT. Losses at the gene ends were 5 bases for V and 3 bases for J; bases not matched to a gene: 9. The CDR3 is CASSPPGTGANQPQHF. CDR3 sequence (DNA): TGTGCCAGCAGTCCCCCCGGGACAGGTGCCAATCAGCCCCAGCATTTT.

This clonotype was detected only a few times. This rearrangement joins TRBV20-1 to TRBJ2-7, with 10 nucleotides matching TRBD2. V trimming: 0 bases; J trimming: 4 bases; junction bases outside the gene matches: 9. This CDR3 is 16 amino acids long. Germline V lookup: CDR1 DFQATT, CDR2 SNEGSKA (reference sequence). The CDR3 DNA reads as TGCAGTGCTAGAGAAATCGGTATGGGACTAGCGTACGAGCAGTACTTC. This encodes CSAREIGMGLAYEQYF.

This chain uses TRBV9 with TRBJ2-7; TRBD1 matches 11 bases. There are 15 residues in the CDR3. After removal of 1 base from V and 2 bases from J, the junction contained 2 bases not matched to a gene. The V gene's germline CDR1 is SGDLS and CDR2 YYNGEE. The CDR3 is CASSVSGQGAYEQYF. The CDR3 DNA is TGTGCCAGCAGCGTATCGGGACAGGGGGCCTACGAGCAGTACTTC.

The V and J genes are TRBV12-3 or TRBV12-4 and TRBJ1-1; D uncertain. The CDR3 runs to 14 residues. Trimming cost V 2 bases and J 5 bases, with 12 bases left between them. CDR3 bases: TGTGCCAGCAGTTTACGGCCGGAGGGAACTGAAGCTTTCTTT. Translating gives CASSLRPEGTEAFF.

This clonotype turned up a few times. This rearrangement joins TRBV29-1 to TRBJ1-2; 7 bases fit TRBD1. From germline, CDR1 is SQVTM and CDR2 ANQGSEA. With V trimmed by 6 bases and J by 6 bases, 13 bases remained unmatched. The CDR3 covers 14 residues. The CDR3 reads CSVRRDSTPHGYTF. The CDR3 region has the DNA TGCAGCGTAAGGAGGGACAGTACCCCGCATGGCTACACCTTC.

The sample holds many counts of this clonotype. The chain links TRBV6-5 to TRBJ2-2; the D gene is possibly TRBD2 (5 bases). Germline values: CDR1 MNHEY, CDR2 SVGAGI. Trimming removed 0 bases at V and 2 bases at J, with 13 bases between. The CDR3 has 17 residues. CDR3 nucleotides: TGTGCCAGCAGTTACTCGATAATGGGAGTTAACACCGGGGAGCTGTTTTTT. This encodes CASSYSIMGVNTGELFF.

This chain uses TRBV11-2 with TRBJ2-7, with 14 bases that match TRBD2. Per germline, CDR1 SGHAT and CDR2 FQNNGV. This CDR3 contains 16 residues. V lost 4 bases and J lost 1; bases outside the gene matches: 3. In nucleotides, the CDR3 is TGTGCCAGCAGCTCCAGGACTAGCGGGGGGTCCTACGAGCAGTACTTC. It translates to CASSSRTSGGSYEQYF.

This clonotype was picked up many times. The V gene is TRBV12-3 or TRBV12-4, the J gene TRBJ1-5; 10 bases fit TRBD1. The CDR3 is made up of 15 amino acids. J was trimmed by 2 bases and V by 6 bases; bases with no gene match: 4. The CDR3 spells CASSQTGGGNQPQHF. The CDR3, as DNA: TGTGCCAGCAGCCAGACAGGGGGCGGCAATCAGCCCCAGCATTTT.

V gene TRBV30 combines with J gene TRBJ1-1; the D is unclear. Germline loops: CDR1 GTSNPN, CDR2 SVGIG (reference sequence). There are 13 residues in the CDR3. V lost 1 base to trimming and J lost 0 bases, with 6 bases between them. CDR3 DNA sequence: TGTGCCTGGAGTGAAGGGTTGAACACTGAAGCTTTCTTT. It codes for CAWSEGLNTEAFF.

The chain joins TRBV7-8 to TRBJ2-7, with 8 bases fitting TRBD2. V shed 10 bases, J shed 4 bases, and the junction held 9 bases outside the gene matches. This CDR3 is built from 13 residues. CDR1 SGHVS and CDR2 FQNEAQ come from the germline V gene. Written as DNA, the CDR3 is TGTGCCACTTCGGGACTAGACCCGTACGAGCAGTACTTC. Protein product: CATSGLDPYEQYF.

The DNA of the CDR3 is TGCGCCAGCAGCTTCGACAGGGGGCTCACCGGGGAGCTGTTTTTT. Translated, it gives CASSFDRGLTGELFF. The rearrangement joins TRBV5-1 to TRBJ2-2, with 10 bases that match TRBD1. V shed 2 bases and J 4 bases; nucleotides not matched to a gene: 2. Germline V gene lookup returns CDR1 SGHRS and CDR2 YFSETQ. The CDR3 sequence is 15 residues long.

In this sample, this clonotype turned up many times. For the CDR3, the DNA is TGCAGTGCGTCGAGCGTTAGAACCTACAATGAGCAGTTCTTC. Its translation is CSASSVRTYNEQFF. The chain recombines TRBV20-1 with TRBJ2-1; D unresolved. CDR1 is DFQATT and CDR2 is SNEGSKA in the germline V gene (reference sequence). V lost 6 bases and J lost 2, with 14 bases in between. The CDR3 loop spans 14 amino acids.

This clonotype was detected only a few times. The chain combines TRBV7-8 with TRBJ2-7; 7 bases line up with TRBD2. The germline V gene encodes CDR1 SGHVS and CDR2 FQNEAQ. Trimming cost V 5 bases and J 4 bases; bases outside gene matches: 8. The CDR3 loop spans 14 amino acids. CDR3 DNA: TGTGCCAGCAGCCGGACCCGGGGGGATTACGAGCAGTACTTC. It translates to CASSRTRGDYEQYF.

The chain joins TRBV4-1 to TRBJ1-2, with D unresolved. The germline V gene has CDR1 MGHRA and CDR2 YSYEKL. V lost 0 bases and J lost 5, with 13 bases in between. The CDR3 spans 15 residues. Here the CDR3 DNA reads TGCGCCAGCAGCCAAGATTACGCAGGAAGGTATGGCTACACCTTC. Residues: CASSQDYAGRYGYTF.

The chain recombines TRBV28 with TRBJ2-1; 7 bases agree with TRBD2. CDR3 length: 14 amino acids. Trimming at V came to 11 bases and at J to 2 bases, leaving 9 bases not matched to a gene. Germline assignment: CDR1 MDHEN and CDR2 SYDVKM. The CDR3 loop is CASTSSGAYNEQFF. The CDR3 DNA is TGTGCCTCCACATCGAGCGGGGCCTACAATGAGCAGTTCTTC.

Many counts were recorded for this clonotype. The V call is TRBV9, the J call TRBJ2-2; the match to TRBD1 covers 7 bases. The CDR3 spans 18 residues. The germline V gene encodes CDR1 SGDLS and CDR2 YYNGEE. V dropped 3 bases and J dropped 5; count of bases not matched to a gene: 16. CDR3 region: CASSEPRQGLTGTGELFF. CDR3 bases: TGTGCCAGCAGCGAGCCCAGACAGGGCCTAACCGGGACCGGGGAGCTGTTTTTT.